What follows are 27 T cell receptor beta chains derived from one specimen sequenced in a study of control samples from healthy donors and cancer patients. Data came from immunoSEQ multiplex PCR; TCRdb stores just in-frame clones and leaves some out. The sample contains hundreds of thousands of clones, approximately 92% of which appear only once. Sequencing used PBMCs. The source is a man aged 40-55 years with head and neck cancer.

The gene calls are TRBV5-1 and TRBJ2-1; D unresolved. Trimming stripped 0 bases from V and 8 bases from J, with 15 bases between. The germline V gene has CDR1 SGHRS and CDR2 YFSETQ. The CDR3 is 15 residues long. The CDR3 region is CASSLAGVGSHEQFF. The CDR3 coding sequence is TGCGCCAGCAGCTTGGCTGGGGTAGGGTCCCATGAGCAGTTCTTC.

J is TRBJ2-7 and V is TRBV5-1, with 7 bases that match TRBD2. The CDR3 spans 16 residues. Germline values: CDR1 SGHRS, CDR2 YFSETQ. V lost 0 bases, J lost 0 bases, and 6 bases stayed unmatched. The CDR3 nucleotides read TGCGCCAGCAGCTTGGGCGGGGGTTCACTCTCCTACGAGCAGTACTTC. This gives the protein CASSLGGGSLSYEQYF.

This sequence joins TRBV10-3 and TRBJ2-2, with TRBD2 matching over 15 bases. CDR1 is ENHRY and CDR2 is SYGVKD in the germline V gene. The CDR3 has 19 residues. With 10 bases clipped from V and 3 bases from J, the junction kept 15 bases outside the gene matches. CDR3 in DNA: TGTGCCACATCCCTCGTCGGACTAGCGGGAGGGAGCGACACCGGGGAGCTGTTTTTT. Protein sequence: CATSLVGLAGGSDTGELFF.

This rearrangement joins TRBV27 to TRBJ1-1, with unresolved D. The CDR3 spans 15 residues. Trimming stripped 6 bases from V and 4 bases from J, with 18 bases between. The germline gives CDR1 MNHEY, CDR2 SMNVEV (reference sequence). The CDR3 loop is CASRTSSKGATEAFF. The CDR3 nucleotides read TGTGCCAGCAGGACGAGCTCTAAGGGCGCCACTGAAGCTTTCTTT.

The V gene is TRBV7-9, the J gene TRBJ1-1; the match to TRBD1 covers 7 bases. The CDR3 runs to 19 residues. After removal of 2 bases from V and 5 bases from J, the junction contained 20 bases not matched to a gene. Germline V gene lookup returns CDR1 SEHNR and CDR2 FQNEAQ (reference sequence). The CDR3 loop reads CASSLTRGTETFPDTEAFF. The DNA for the CDR3 is TGTGCCAGCAGCTTAACTCGGGGGACAGAGACCTTTCCGGATACTGAAGCTTTCTTT.

The V and J genes are TRBV4-2 and TRBJ1-3, with unresolved D. Germline CDR1 LGHNA, CDR2 YNFKEQ. The CDR3 length is 18 residues. V lost 0 bases to trimming and J lost 0 bases, with 15 bases between them. The CDR3 loop is CASSQDPGRGSSGNTIYF. The CDR3 DNA is TGTGCCAGCAGCCAAGATCCCGGTCGGGGTAGCTCTGGAAACACCATATATTTT.

Only one count was recorded for this clone. The V call is TRBV6-5, the J call TRBJ2-1, with TRBD1 identical over 9 bases. The junction had 12 bases not matched to a gene; V was cut back by 10 bases and J by 8 bases. Germline CDR1 reads MNHEY; CDR2 reads SVGAGI. The CDR3 runs 14 residues. This chain's CDR3 is CAIIRDRVRDEQFF. The CDR3 DNA sequence: TGTGCCATAATCCGGGACAGGGTACGGGATGAGCAGTTCTTC.

The chain employs TRBV3-1 (or the pseudogene TRBV3-2) and TRBJ2-3, with 8 bases matching TRBD2. The J segment lost 2 bases and the V segment lost 4 bases, leaving 5 bases of the junction unmatched. In germline, CDR1 is LGHDT, CDR2 YNNKEL (reference sequence). The CDR3 covers 15 residues. Here the CDR3 DNA reads TGTGCCAGCAGCCCTCGGGGGGGAAACACAGATACGCAGTATTTT. This gives the protein CASSPRGGNTDTQYF.

This chain joins TRBV29-1 and TRBJ2-7; D is undetermined. Trimming pared 1 base from V and 5 bases from J, leaving 3 bases between. The CDR3 is 10 amino acids. Germline CDR1 and CDR2: SQVTM and ANQGSEA. This chain's CDR3 is CSVEVDEQYF. CDR3 DNA: TGCAGCGTTGAAGTGGACGAGCAGTACTTC.

This chain uses TRBV27 with TRBJ2-7; the D is unclear. Germline assignment: CDR1 MNHEY and CDR2 SMNVEV (reference sequence). The CDR3 is made up of 13 amino acids. Trimming stripped 7 bases from V and 2 bases from J, with 12 bases between. The DNA of the CDR3 is TGTGCCAGCATGTCGTGGGTCCCCTACGAGCAGTACTTC. Protein: CASMSWVPYEQYF.

As DNA, the CDR3 is TGTGCCTGGAGTGGTCCTGTGACCAAGGAAAACATTCAGTACTTC. As protein: CAWSGPVTKENIQYF. The chain links TRBV30 to TRBJ2-4; D is unresolved. The V gene lost 1 base and the J gene lost 5 bases, with 15 bases spanning the gap. From germline, CDR1 is GTSNPN and CDR2 SVGIG (reference sequence). CDR3 length: 15 amino acids.

The chain combines TRBV19 with TRBJ1-2; D unresolved. Germline CDR1 LNHDA, CDR2 SQIVND (reference sequence). V was trimmed by 5 bases and J by 5 bases, leaving 9 bases between them. This CDR3 comprises 12 residues. CDR3 coding DNA: TGTGCCAGTAGTGGTTTCAGATATGGCTACACCTTC. Protein: CASSGFRYGYTF.

This clone was detected only once. The rearrangement links TRBV2 to TRBJ1-6; the D gene is possibly TRBD1 (5 bases). Germline CDR1 and CDR2: SNHLY and FYNNEI. V lost 6 bases, J lost 7 bases, and 10 bases lay in between. The CDR3 consists of 13 residues. CDR3 nucleotide sequence: TGTGCCAGCAGCGGGACGGAGAATTCACCCCTCCACTTT. Amino acid sequence: CASSGTENSPLHF.

A few counts support this clone. The rearrangement uses TRBV19 and TRBJ1-2; maybe TRBD1 (5 bases). Germline V gives CDR1 LNHDA, CDR2 SQIVND (reference sequence). V was shortened by 0 bases and J by 8 bases, with 16 bases between the two germline ends. The CDR3 totals 15 residues. The CDR3 loop is CASSIDRDGFMGYTF. The CDR3 nucleotides are TGTGCCAGTAGTATAGACCGGGACGGCTTTATGGGCTACACCTTC.

This sequence joins TRBV11-3 and TRBJ1-1, with D possibly being TRBD1 (5 bases). Trimming took 5 bases from V and 0 from J, leaving 19 bases between them. CDR3 length: 17 amino acids. Germline V lookup: CDR1 SGHNT, CDR2 YENEEA. The CDR3 reads CASSDGTEGLMNTEAFF. CDR3 bases: TGTGCCAGCAGCGACGGGACCGAGGGGCTCATGAACACTGAAGCTTTCTTT. Full variable domain (outside the CDR3, taken from reference TRBV11-3 and TRBJ1-1): EAGVVQSPRYKIIEKKQPVAFWCNPISGHNTLYWYLQNLGQGPELLIRYENEEAVDDSQLPKDRFSAERLKGVDSTLKIQPAELGDSAVYLCASSDGTEGLMNTEAFFGQGTRLTVV.

The chain carries TRBV4-2 and TRBJ1-5, with 7 nucleotides matching TRBD1. The CDR3 runs to 15 residues. V dropped 4 bases and J dropped 9; count of bases not matched to a gene: 12. Per germline, CDR1 LGHNA and CDR2 YNFKEQ. The DNA of the CDR3 is TGTGCCAGCAGCCCGGACCCGGGACAGCTTACGCCCCAGCATTTT. Its protein is CASSPDPGQLTPQHF.

The CDR3 sequence: CASSLEQGANTGELFF. The CDR3, as DNA: TGTGCCAGCAGCTTGGAACAGGGAGCGAACACCGGGGAGCTGTTTTTT. V and J are TRBV5-5 and TRBJ2-2, with a tentative D call TRBD1 (6 bases). CDR1 and CDR2 from the germline V gene are SGHKS and YYEKEE (reference sequence). This CDR3 has 16 residues. Trimming took off 0 bases at V and 0 bases at J, with 9 bases between the two ends.

The chain uses TRBV12-3 or TRBV12-4 and TRBJ1-1, with no clear D. V shed 5 bases and J shed 3 bases, with 10 bases lying between them. This CDR3 has 13 amino acids. CDR3: CASSALADTEAFF. DNA for the CDR3: TGTGCCAGCAGTGCCTTGGCGGACACTGAAGCTTTCTTT.

The chain joins TRBV28 to TRBJ1-3, with 7 bases fitting TRBD1. Germline CDR1 and CDR2: MDHEN and SYDVKM. The V segment lost 6 bases and the J segment 2 bases; nucleotides outside the gene matches: 16. The CDR3 contains 18 residues. CDR3 DNA: TGTGCCAGCAGATCGGCTAGACAGGGCACCCACCCTGGAAACACCATATATTTT. Protein product: CASRSARQGTHPGNTIYF.

The chain employs TRBV27 and TRBJ2-7, with 9 bases identical to TRBD1. The CDR3 consists of 14 residues. The J segment lost 5 bases and the V segment lost 6 bases, leaving 8 bases of the junction unmatched. CDR1 is MNHEY, CDR2 SMNVEV, per germline (reference sequence). Here the CDR3 DNA reads TGTGCCAGCAGGACATCGGGACAGGGCGACGAGCAGTACTTC. This gives the protein CASRTSGQGDEQYF.

This rearrangement joins TRBV7-6 to TRBJ2-1; 12 positions match TRBD1. Germline CDR1 is SGHVS and CDR2 is FNYEAQ. Trimming cost V 5 bases and J 3 bases; bases outside gene matches: 20. CDR3 length: 21 residues. The CDR3 DNA reads as TGTGCCAGCAGCCCCAGCTCCGGGACAGGGGGCGCACGTCAAAACTACAATGAGCAGTTCTTC. Its translation is CASSPSSGTGGARQNYNEQFF.

The V gene is TRBV28, the J gene TRBJ2-7; 7 bases agree with TRBD1. The CDR3 totals 16 residues. Germline V lookup: CDR1 MDHEN, CDR2 SYDVKM. The junction had 10 bases not matched to a gene; V was cut back by 3 bases and J by 2 bases. CDR3 nucleotides: TGTGCCAGCAGTTTCTCACTACAGGGGTTAACCTACGAGCAGTACTTC. Translation gives CASSFSLQGLTYEQYF.

V is TRBV12-3 or TRBV12-4 and J is TRBJ2-5; D may be TRBD1 or TRBD2 (5 bases each). The CDR3 is 13 amino acids. Trimming removed 4 bases at V and 7 bases at J, with 13 bases between. CDR3 in DNA: TGTGCCAGCAGTTCAGGGACGGAAGGGACCCAGTACTTC. Translating gives CASSSGTEGTQYF.

The V call is TRBV3-1 (or the pseudogene TRBV3-2), the J call TRBJ2-4; 8 bases are a match to TRBD2. The germline V gene has CDR1 LGHDT and CDR2 YNNKEL (reference sequence). This CDR3 region has 17 residues. The trim removed 1 base at V and 0 bases at J, leaving 5 bases unmatched. The chain's CDR3 is CASSQGLREGAKNIQYF. In nucleotides, the CDR3 is TGTGCCAGCAGCCAAGGATTACGGGAGGGAGCCAAAAACATTCAGTACTTC.

The rearrangement joins TRBV30 to TRBJ1-2, with no clear D. CDR1 is GTSNPN, CDR2 SVGIG, per germline (reference sequence). CDR3 length: 13 amino acids. V lost 0 bases and J lost 4, with 9 bases in between. Here the CDR3 reads CAWSVREPYGYTF. CDR3 nucleotides: TGTGCCTGGAGTGTAAGAGAGCCCTATGGCTACACCTTC.

The V gene is TRBV28, the J gene TRBJ2-3, with a weak D call TRBD2 (5 bases). The CDR3 contains 16 residues. The germline gives CDR1 MDHEN, CDR2 SYDVKM. Trimming took off 5 bases at V and 2 bases at J, with 17 bases between the two ends. CDR3 DNA: TGTGCCAGCAGTCCTTTGGGTAGCGAGTACACAGATACGCAGTATTTT. This sequence encodes CASSPLGSEYTDTQYF.

The chain couples TRBV19 to TRBJ2-3; 8 bases agree with TRBD1. CDR1 is LNHDA, CDR2 SQIVND, per germline (reference sequence). With V trimmed by 6 bases and J by 5 bases, 16 bases remained unmatched. The CDR3 consists of 17 residues. The CDR3 sequence is CASSVDVTGGFGDTQYF. CDR3 DNA sequence: TGTGCCAGTAGCGTGGACGTTACAGGGGGATTCGGAGATACGCAGTATTTT.